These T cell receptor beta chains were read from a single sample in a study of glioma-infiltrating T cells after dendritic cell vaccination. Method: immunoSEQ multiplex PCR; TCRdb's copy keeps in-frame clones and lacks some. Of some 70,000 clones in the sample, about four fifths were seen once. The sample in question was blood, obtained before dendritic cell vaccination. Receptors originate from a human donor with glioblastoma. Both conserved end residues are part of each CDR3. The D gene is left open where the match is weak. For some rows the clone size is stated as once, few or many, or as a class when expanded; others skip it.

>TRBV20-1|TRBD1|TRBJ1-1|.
CSAIGTGEAFF
TGCAGTGCTATAGGGACAGGAGAAGCTTTCTTT
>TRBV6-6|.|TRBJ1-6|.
CASSYAGTADSPLHF
TGTGCCAGCAGTTACGCCGGGACTGCCGATTCACCCCTCCACTTT
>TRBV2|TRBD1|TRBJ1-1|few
CASSNRGGTEAFF
TGTGCCAGCAGTAACAGGGGAGGCACTGAAGCTTTCTTT
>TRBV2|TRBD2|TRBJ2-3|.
CASSQAGGRTDTQYF
TGTGCCAGCAGTCAAGCGGGGGGTCGGACAGATACGCAGTATTTT
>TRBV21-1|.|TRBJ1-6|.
CASSKNPQGNHNSPLHF
TGTGCCAGCAGCAAAAATCCGCAGGGGAACCATAATTCACCCCTCCACTTT
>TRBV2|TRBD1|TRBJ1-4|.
CASSASQGQAGEKLFF
TGTGCCAGCAGTGCCTCACAAGGACAGGCAGGAGAAAAACTGTTTTTT
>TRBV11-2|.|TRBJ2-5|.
CATSPGQYQETQYF
TGTGCCACCTCCCCCGGACAGTACCAAGAGACCCAGTACTTC
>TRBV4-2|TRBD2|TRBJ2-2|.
CASSQMGLAGVTGELFF
TGTGCCAGCAGCCAGATGGGACTAGCGGGGGTCACCGGGGAGCTGTTTTTT
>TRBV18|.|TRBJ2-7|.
CASSQYAGPTYEQYF
TGTGCCAGCTCACAGTATGCAGGGCCAACCTACGAGCAGTACTTC
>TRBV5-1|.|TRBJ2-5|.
CASSFRTAKQETQYF
TGCGCCAGCAGCTTTCGGACAGCGAAACAAGAGACCCAGTACTTC
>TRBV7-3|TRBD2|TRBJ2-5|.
CASSYSGGEETQYF
TGTGCCAGCAGCTATAGCGGGGGGGAAGAGACCCAGTACTTC
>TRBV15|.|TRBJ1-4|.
CATSTTYEKLFF
TGTGCCACCAGCACGACATATGAAAAACTGTTTTTT
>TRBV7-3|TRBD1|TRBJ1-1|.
CASSPRIWDSEAFF
TGTGCCAGCAGCCCGAGGATCTGGGACAGCGAAGCTTTCTTT
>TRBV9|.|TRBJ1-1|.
CASSVGSGEMNTEAFF
TGTGCCAGCAGCGTAGGTTCAGGGGAAATGAACACTGAAGCTTTCTTT
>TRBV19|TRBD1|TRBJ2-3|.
CASSGTGPADTQYF
TGTGCCAGTTCCGGGACAGGGCCGGCAGATACGCAGTATTTT
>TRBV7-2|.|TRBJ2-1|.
CASSTAGDFYNEQFF
TGTGCCAGCTCGACCGCTGGGGACTTTTACAATGAGCAGTTCTTC
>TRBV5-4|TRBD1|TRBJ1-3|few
CASSMTGGGGNTIYF
TGTGCCAGCAGCATGACAGGGGGCGGAGGAAACACCATATATTTT